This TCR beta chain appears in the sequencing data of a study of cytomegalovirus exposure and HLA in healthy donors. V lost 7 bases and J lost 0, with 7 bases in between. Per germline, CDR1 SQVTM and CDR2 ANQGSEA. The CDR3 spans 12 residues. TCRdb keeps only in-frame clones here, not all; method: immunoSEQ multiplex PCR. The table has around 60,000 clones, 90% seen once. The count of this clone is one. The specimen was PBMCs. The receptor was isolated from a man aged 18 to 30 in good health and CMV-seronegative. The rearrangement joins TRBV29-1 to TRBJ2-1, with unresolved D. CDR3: CSAWSSYNEQFF. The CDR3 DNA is TGCAGCGCTTGGAGCTCCTACAATGAGCAGTTCTTC.